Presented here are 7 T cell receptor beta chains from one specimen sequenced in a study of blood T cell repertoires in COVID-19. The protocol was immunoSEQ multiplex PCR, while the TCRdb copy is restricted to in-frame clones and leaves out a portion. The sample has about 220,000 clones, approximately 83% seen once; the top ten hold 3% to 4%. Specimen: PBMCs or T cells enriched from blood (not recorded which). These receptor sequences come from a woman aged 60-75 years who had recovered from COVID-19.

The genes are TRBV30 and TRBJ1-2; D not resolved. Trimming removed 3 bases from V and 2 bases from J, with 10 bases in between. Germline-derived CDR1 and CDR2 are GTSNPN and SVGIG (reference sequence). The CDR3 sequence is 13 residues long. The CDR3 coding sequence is TGTGCCTGGAGGAGGGCAGAAAACTATGGCTACACCTTC. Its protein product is CAWRRAENYGYTF.

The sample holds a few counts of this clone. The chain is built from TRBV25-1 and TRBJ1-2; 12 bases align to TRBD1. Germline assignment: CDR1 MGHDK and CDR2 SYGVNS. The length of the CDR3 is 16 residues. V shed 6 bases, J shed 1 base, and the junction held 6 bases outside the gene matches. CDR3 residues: CASSGTGGVGNYGYTF. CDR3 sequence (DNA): TGTGCCAGCAGCGGGACAGGGGGCGTCGGTAACTATGGCTACACCTTC.

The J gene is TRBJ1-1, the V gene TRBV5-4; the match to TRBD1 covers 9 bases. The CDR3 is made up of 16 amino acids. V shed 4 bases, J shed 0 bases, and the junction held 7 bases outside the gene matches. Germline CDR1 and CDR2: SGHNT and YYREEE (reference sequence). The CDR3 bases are TGTGCCAGCAGCAAAGGGACAGGGAGCCTGAACACTGAAGCTTTCTTT. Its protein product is CASSKGTGSLNTEAFF.

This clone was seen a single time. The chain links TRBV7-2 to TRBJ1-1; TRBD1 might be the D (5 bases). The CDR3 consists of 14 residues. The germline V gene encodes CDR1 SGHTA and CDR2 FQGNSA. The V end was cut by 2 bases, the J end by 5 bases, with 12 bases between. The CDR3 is CASSLRRGWTEAFF. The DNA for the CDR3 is TGTGCCAGCAGCTTACGGAGGGGCTGGACTGAAGCTTTCTTT. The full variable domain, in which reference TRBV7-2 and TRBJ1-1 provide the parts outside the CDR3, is GAGVSQSPSNKVTEKGKDVELRCDPISGHTALYWYRQSLGQGLEFLIYFQGNSAPDKSGLPSDRFSAERTGGSVSTLTIQRTQQEDSAVYLCASSLRRGWTEAFFGQGTRLTVV.

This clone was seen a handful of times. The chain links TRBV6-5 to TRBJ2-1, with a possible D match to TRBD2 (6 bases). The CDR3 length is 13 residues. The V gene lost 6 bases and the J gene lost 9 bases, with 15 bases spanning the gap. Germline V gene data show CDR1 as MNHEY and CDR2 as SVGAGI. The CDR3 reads CASSKVAGREQFF. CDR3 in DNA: TGTGCCAGCAGCAAGGTGGCGGGACGTGAGCAGTTCTTC.

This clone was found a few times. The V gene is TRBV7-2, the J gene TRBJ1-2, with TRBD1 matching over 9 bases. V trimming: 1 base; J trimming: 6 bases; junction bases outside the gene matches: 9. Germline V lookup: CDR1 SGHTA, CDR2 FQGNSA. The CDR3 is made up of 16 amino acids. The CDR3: CASSLVSAGTGNGYTF. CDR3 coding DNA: TGTGCCAGCAGCTTAGTTAGTGCCGGGACAGGGAATGGCTACACCTTC. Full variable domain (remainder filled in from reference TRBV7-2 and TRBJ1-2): GAGVSQSPSNKVTEKGKDVELRCDPISGHTALYWYRQSLGQGLEFLIYFQGNSAPDKSGLPSDRFSAERTGGSVSTLTIQRTQQEDSAVYLCASSLVSAGTGNGYTFGSGTRLTVV.

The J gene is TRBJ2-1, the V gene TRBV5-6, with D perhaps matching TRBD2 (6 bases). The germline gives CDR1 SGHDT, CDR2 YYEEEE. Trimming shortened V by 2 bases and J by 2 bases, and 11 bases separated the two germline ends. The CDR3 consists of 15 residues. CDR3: CASSFGGLAYNEQFF. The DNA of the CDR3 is TGTGCCAGCAGCTTCGGGGGACTGGCCTACAATGAGCAGTTCTTC.